What follows are 24 T cell receptor beta chains derived from one specimen sequenced in a study of tumor-infiltrating lymphocytes in primary liver carcinoma. Both RNA and DNA were isolated together from about 20-30 mg of bulk tissue that had not been sorted. Using a constant-region primer together with ProtoScript II reverse transcriptase, TCR beta cDNA was made from around 0.55 ug of total RNA. ARM-PCR was slightly modified, and three nested multiplex PCR rounds with it gave rise to the TCR beta libraries. The first two PCR rounds, roughly 11 cycles each, used TRBV1-TRBV30 forward primers and a C-beta reverse primer. TCRdb redid the calling of the multiplex PCR reads with MiXCR, one entry per CDR3 protein. The sample records 95,000 to 150,000 distinct CDR3 sequences, approximately 70% being singletons. The sample comprised liver tumor tissue from sampling region 1. Subset defined: tumor region T1, superior pole. These receptors came from a woman aged 60-70 years with primary liver carcinoma and hepatitis B virus infection.

The rearrangement joins TRBV29-1 to TRBJ2-4, with D possibly matching TRBD2 (6 bases). CDR1 and CDR2 from the germline V gene are SQVTM and ANQGSEA. V gave up 2 bases and J gave up 7 bases, with 12 bases separating them. The CDR3 is 13 amino acids. The CDR3 nucleotides read TGCAGCGTTGAACGCGGGGCCCGTAACATTCAGTACTTC. Protein: CSVERGARNIQYF. Based on the CDR3 plus reference TRBV29-1 and TRBJ2-4, the full variable domain is SAVISQKPSRDICQRGTSLTIQCQVDSQVTMMFWYRQQPGQSLTLIATANQGSEATYESGFVIDKFPISRPNLTFSTLTVSNMSPEDSSIYLCSVERGARNIQYFGAGTRLSVL.

With regard to this clonotype: This likely comes from a read error, as the CDR3 has no conserved phenylalanine or tryptophan at its end. V and J are TRBV11-2 and TRBJ2-1; 7 bases match TRBD2. After removal of 0 bases from V and 6 bases from J, the junction contained 8 bases not matched to a gene. From germline, CDR1 is SGHAT and CDR2 FQNNGV. The CDR3 length is 16 residues. CDR3 amino acids: CASSLERVGGSNEQFL. The CDR3 DNA reads TGTGCCAGCAGCTTAGAGCGGGTGGGAGGGAGCAATGAGCAGTTCCTC.

This clonotype was seen a single time. This may stem from a read error, because a much larger clone lies one nucleotide away. No conserved phenylalanine or tryptophan ends this CDR3, so it is likely a read error. This chain links TRBV12-3 or TRBV12-4 with TRBJ2-5; unclear D gene. V lost 3 bases and J 6 bases, leaving 11 bases between the germline ends. The CDR3 spans 13 residues. CDR3 loop: CASSLSLEQTQYL. DNA for the CDR3: TGTGCCAGCAGTTTGTCTTTGGAGCAGACCCAGTACCTC.

The sample holds many counts of this clonotype. The gene calls are TRBV28 and TRBJ2-1, with 10 bases aligning to TRBD2. J lost 4 bases, V lost 6 bases, and 12 bases had no gene match. In germline, CDR1 is MDHEN, CDR2 SYDVKM. The CDR3 totals 17 residues. CDR3 amino acids: CASRSSGGRGLYNEQFF. DNA for the CDR3: TGTGCCAGCAGATCTAGCGGGGGCCGGGGGTTGTACAATGAGCAGTTCTTC.

The CDR3 bases are TGTGCCAGCAGCTTACACAGGGAGATTGACATGCAGTATTTT. Its translation: CASSLHREIDMQYF. The chain employs TRBV11-2 and TRBJ2-3, with D possibly being TRBD1 (6 bases). Trimming pared 2 bases from V and 11 bases from J, leaving 17 bases between. This CDR3 contains 14 residues. Germline CDR1 SGHAT, CDR2 FQNNGV.

Worth noting for this clonotype: The germline gene is not matched at one end of the junction; a read error may be the cause. The chain carries TRBV11-2 and TRBJ2-3, with a weak D call TRBD2 (5 bases). CDR3 size: 15 residues. Germline lookup yields CDR1 SGHAT and CDR2 FQNNGV. The CDR3 region is CASRPMVSSTDTRYF. The CDR3 DNA reads as TGTGCCAGCAGGCCGATGGTGTCTAGCACAGATACGCGGTATTTT.

Concerning this clonotype: Given a much more abundant clone one base away, this may be a read error. This chain connects TRBV7-8 to TRBJ2-7; D is perhaps TRBD2 (5 bases). Germline V gives CDR1 SGHVS, CDR2 FQNEAQ. The CDR3 is 14 residues long. CDR3 nucleotides: TGTGCCAGCAGCTTAGTATTACTAGATCACGAGCACTACTTC. Its translation is CASSLVLLDHEHYF.

Only a few counts were recorded for this clonotype. This chain connects TRBV5-4 to TRBJ2-5; TRBD1 might be the D (6 bases). CDR3 length: 14 residues. Germline V gene sequence: CDR1 SGHNT, CDR2 YYREEE (reference sequence). V lost 4 bases and J 4 bases, leaving 14 bases between the germline ends. The CDR3 loop reads CASSTRTEIETQYF. The CDR3 DNA reads as TGTGCCAGCAGCACGAGGACAGAAATAGAGACCCAGTACTTC. The entire variable domain, with the rest obtained from reference TRBV5-4 and TRBJ2-5, is as follows: ETGVTQSPTHLIKTRGQQVTLRCSSQSGHNTVSWYQQALGQGPQFIFQYYREEENGRGNFPPRFSGLQFPNYSSELNVNALELDDSALYLCASSTRTEIETQYFGPGTRLLVL.

This clonotype was observed a single time. The conserved final phenylalanine or tryptophan is absent from the CDR3, which likely points to a read error. The limits of the CDR3 on the DNA are not certain, so only TCRdb's listed CDR3 is given. The rearrangement uses TRBV6-5 and TRBJ2-7; TRBD2 reflects the table's D call only, with no check against the DNA. The CDR3 is 15 amino acids long, termini counted. Germline CDR1 is MNHEY and CDR2 is SVGAGI. The CDR3 protein is CVSRPISGSSYDQYL.

This clonotype was detected only once. One end of the junction varies from germline; a read error may be responsible. The rearrangement uses TRBV11-3 and TRBJ2-7; unclear D gene. This CDR3 contains 16 residues. Germline CDR1 reads SGHNT; CDR2 reads YENEEA. The CDR3 bases are TGTGCCAGCAGCTTAGATGGGCCGAGGAGCTCCTACGAGCGGTACTTC. Translation gives CASSLDGPRSSYERYF.

Note on this clonotype: A much more abundant neighbour one base away suggests this may be a read error. V gene TRBV4-2 combines with J gene TRBJ2-3; perhaps TRBD2 as D (6 bases). The germline V gene has CDR1 LGHNA and CDR2 YNFKEQ. V gave up 4 bases and J gave up 11 bases, with 19 bases separating them. The CDR3 runs 14 residues. The CDR3 DNA follows: TGTGCCAGCAGCCTCCGGGAAATCGGGGAGGAGCAGTATTTT. It is translated as CASSLREIGEEQYF.

Points on this clonotype: Since the CDR3 does not end with the conserved phenylalanine or tryptophan, this likely comes from a read error. The J gene is TRBJ2-7, the V gene TRBV5-1; maybe TRBD2 (5 bases). The CDR3 loop spans 12 amino acids. Germline loops: CDR1 SGHRS, CDR2 YFSETQ. CDR3 bases: TGCGCAAGCAGCTCCGGACTCTACGAGCAGTACATC. Translated, it gives CASSSGLYEQYI.

CDR3 sequence reads: CASGKSGRTYQETQYF. CDR3 DNA sequence: TGTGCCAGCGGGAAGTCGGGACGAACGTACCAAGAGACCCAGTACTTC. The chain joins TRBV6-5 to TRBJ2-5; D possibly matches TRBD1 or TRBD2 (5 bases each). Per the germline V gene, CDR1 is MNHEY and CDR2 is SVGAGI. The V end lost 8 bases, the J end lost 0 bases, and 19 bases lay between the germline ends. This CDR3 spans 16 amino acids.

This clonotype was found many times. The chain has TRBV6-1 and TRBJ1-6; D is uncertain. Germline lookup yields CDR1 MNHNS and CDR2 SASEGT. The CDR3 runs to 16 residues. Trimming cost V 6 bases and J 7 bases, with 19 bases left between them. The CDR3 DNA follows: TGTGCCAGCAGAATCGGCAGACAATACCCCAATTCACCCCTCCACTTT. It codes for CASRIGRQYPNSPLHF.

This clonotype is medium-sized in the sample. This rearrangement joins TRBV11-2 to TRBJ2-2, with D hard to call. The V end was cut by 2 bases, the J end by 0 bases, with 4 bases between. Germline CDR1 SGHAT, CDR2 FQNNGV. The CDR3 sequence is 14 residues long. The CDR3 bases are TGTGCCAGCAGCTTACACCCGAACACCGGGGAGCTGTTTTTT. It yields the protein CASSLHPNTGELFF.

This clonotype rates as medium-sized. V is TRBV11-2 and J is TRBJ2-3; TRBD2 agrees at 8 bases. CDR3 size: 15 residues. Germline-derived CDR1 and CDR2 are SGHAT and FQNNGV. With V trimmed by 4 bases and J by 2 bases, 5 bases remained unmatched. CDR3 protein: CASSYTSGSTDTQYF. The DNA for the CDR3 is TGTGCCAGCAGCTATACTAGCGGTTCCACAGATACGCAGTATTTT.

This clonotype was counted a single time. V is TRBV4-1 and J is TRBJ2-7; D possibly uses TRBD1 or TRBD2 (5 bases each). This CDR3 has 15 amino acids. Trimming shortened V by 7 bases and J by 2 bases, and 18 bases separated the two germline ends. CDR1 MGHRA and CDR2 YSYEKL come from the germline V gene. This CDR3 reads CASTYNYMGPYEQYF. CDR3 coding DNA: TGCGCCAGCACCTATAACTACATGGGACCCTACGAGCAGTACTTC.

V usage is TRBV29-1 and J usage is TRBJ1-1, with a possible D match to TRBD1 (6 bases). The CDR3 is 15 amino acids. Germline CDR1 SQVTM, CDR2 ANQGSEA. DNA for the CDR3: TGCGGCGCGGGTAGACAGGACCCTTCGTACACTGAAGCTTTCTTT. Protein sequence: CGAGRQDPSYTEAFF. The variable domain in full, completed from reference TRBV29-1 and TRBJ1-1, reads SAVISQKPSRDICQRGTSLTIQCQVDSQVTMMFWYRQQPGQSLTLIATANQGSEATYESGFVIDKFPISRPNLTFSTLTVSNMSPEDSSIYLCGAGRQDPSYTEAFFGQGTRLTVV.

Concerning this clonotype itself: A junction boundary mismatches the germline segment, possibly from a read error. The V gene is TRBV11-2, the J gene TRBJ2-3, with D uncertain. Germline V gene data show CDR1 as SGHAT and CDR2 as FQNNGV. The CDR3 is 14 residues long. This CDR3 is CVSCSFSFTDTQYF. CDR3 nucleotide sequence: TGTGTCAGCTGCTCGTTCTCCTTCACAGACACGCAGTATTTT.

Comment on this clonotype: The CDR3 ends on some other residue instead of the conserved phenylalanine or tryptophan, so this is likely a read error. This sequence joins TRBV12-3 or TRBV12-4 and TRBJ2-1; D gene ambiguous. The CDR3 is made up of 12 amino acids. Trimming stripped 8 bases from V and 5 bases from J, with 10 bases between. This CDR3 reads CASANAHNEQFI. CDR3 bases: TGTGCCAGCGCAAACGCGCACAATGAGCAGTTCATC.

This clonotype counts as medium-sized. V is TRBV6-5 and J is TRBJ2-1, with D possibly called TRBD1 or TRBD2 (7 bases each). In germline, CDR1 is MNHEY, CDR2 SVGAGI. Trimming cost V 5 bases and J 2 bases, with 13 bases left between them. The CDR3 runs 15 residues. The CDR3 DNA follows: TGTGCCAGCAGTGTCCAGGGGGGGGCCTACAATGAGCAGTTCTTC. This translates into CASSVQGGAYNEQFF.

This clonotype was counted once. This is likely a read error, given that the CDR3 carries no conserved phenylalanine or tryptophan at its end. The J gene is TRBJ1-1, the V gene TRBV11-2, with D uncertain. V was cut by 2 bases and J by 0 bases, with 25 bases left in between. This CDR3 has 20 amino acids. Germline loops: CDR1 SGHAT, CDR2 FQNNGV. In DNA form, the CDR3 reads TGTGCCAGCAGCTTATGGTCACGTAGGGTCCGAGGACCATTGAACACTGAAGCTTTCATT. Its protein is CASSLWSRRVRGPLNTEAFI.

Concerning this clonotype itself: It may be a read error: a sequence one base away is much more abundant. The chain combines TRBV6-1 with TRBJ2-1; 7 bases match TRBD2. Looked up from germline, CDR1 is MNHNS and CDR2 is SASEGT. J gave up 0 bases and V 2 bases, and 10 bases lay outside the gene matches. The CDR3 has 18 residues. CDR3 bases: TGTGCCAGCAGTGAAATTTCGGGGCTAGCGGCCTCCTACAATGAGCAGTTCTTC. This sequence encodes CASSEISGLAASYNEQFF.

Comment on this clonotype: Relative to the germline gene, one junction end is altered; a read error may explain this. The chain has TRBV5-1 and TRBJ1-1; D ambiguous. The CDR3 loop spans 14 amino acids. Germline V gives CDR1 SGHRS, CDR2 YFSETQ. CDR3 in DNA: TGCGCCAACAGCATGGACCGCTTGAACACTGAAGCTTTCTTT. Its protein is CANSMDRLNTEAFF.